Listed below are T cell receptor beta chains from one sample, sequenced in a study of molecular identifiers for immune sequencing clone quantification. A single record per CDR3 protein comes from TCRdb applying MiXCR to the PCR reads. This table has about 54,000 distinct CDR3 sequences, 20% to 25% appearing once. Sequenced material: naive CD8+ T cells from blood, with Jurkat cell RNA spiked in. The receptor source for this set is a human donor in good health. Some libraries in this study had Jurkat cell RNA spiked in. Both conserved end residues are trimmed from each CDR3. The order of the fields is CDR3 protein, J gene, clone size, V gene. Clone sizes are given selectively: once, few, many, or a class where the clone is expanded.

CDR3: ASSPDFEETQY
J: TRBJ2-5
size: -
V: TRBV7-9

CDR3: ASSEGQGGRETQY
J: TRBJ2-5
size: many
V: TRBV9

CDR3: ASSETSYGYT
J: TRBJ1-2
size: many
V: TRBV10-2

CDR3: ASSETELGQRNTGELF
J: TRBJ2-2
size: many
V: TRBV6-1

CDR3: ACSQGQGWDQDTQY
J: TRBJ2-3
size: -
V: TRBV4-3

CDR3: ASSQGRRASGANVLT
J: TRBJ2-6
size: many
V: TRBV12-3/TRBV12-4

CDR3: ASSQDRGNPGELF
J: TRBJ2-2
size: -
V: TRBV13

CDR3: ASGLAPGDEQF
J: TRBJ2-1
size: -
V: TRBV11-2

CDR3: SVEGQGRFVSYGYT
J: TRBJ1-2
size: many
V: TRBV29-1

CDR3: ASSPGTGGYEQY
J: TRBJ2-7
size: many
V: TRBV4-3

CDR3: ASSLQPVAGGPETQY
J: TRBJ2-5
size: few
V: TRBV12-3/TRBV12-4

CDR3: ASAGTSLNEQF
J: TRBJ2-1
size: many
V: TRBV19

CDR3: ASSPWYGQRRADTQY
J: TRBJ2-3
size: few
V: TRBV18

CDR3: ATSGDRHMNTEAF
J: TRBJ1-1
size: many
V: TRBV15

CDR3: ASSAEFSDSPLH
J: TRBJ1-6
size: many
V: TRBV9

CDR3: ASSPPTGGNQPQH
J: TRBJ1-5
size: many
V: TRBV5-8

CDR3: SVCPQGTYEQY
J: TRBJ2-7
size: many
V: TRBV29-1

CDR3: ATLLTGLNTGELF
J: TRBJ2-2
size: many
V: TRBV6-2/TRBV6-3

CDR3: ASNRLATQY
J: TRBJ2-3
size: few
V: TRBV4-3

CDR3: ASSQGTDEAF
J: TRBJ1-1
size: many
V: TRBV4-2

CDR3: ASTSPKGGTNYGYT
J: TRBJ1-2
size: many
V: TRBV2

CDR3: ASSEHHRGPPYYELY
J: TRBJ2-7
size: -
V: TRBV6-1

CDR3: ASRSGLVGSEQF
J: TRBJ2-1
size: -
V: TRBV27

CDR3: ASSSVERESDTQY
J: TRBJ2-3
size: many
V: TRBV7-9

CDR3: ASSSRDRGSEAF
J: TRBJ1-1
size: many
V: TRBV27

CDR3: AISRGMGEAF
J: TRBJ1-1
size: -
V: TRBV28

CDR3: ASRFLAGVGTKGTDTQY
J: TRBJ2-3
size: many
V: TRBV28

CDR3: ASSQDRGDLGGTDTQY
J: TRBJ2-3
size: -
V: TRBV4-3

CDR3: ASSPDSDEKLF
J: TRBJ1-4
size: many
V: TRBV4-3

CDR3: SARLRGSNYEQY
J: TRBJ2-7
size: many
V: TRBV20-1

CDR3: SANTEGLAGKEQY
J: TRBJ2-7
size: many
V: TRBV20-1

CDR3: SAVRLEDYEQY
J: TRBJ2-7
size: many
V: TRBV20-1

CDR3: ASSIAKTGRNEQF
J: TRBJ2-1
size: many
V: TRBV19

CDR3: ASSQDRRLAGGDTQY
J: TRBJ2-3
size: many
V: TRBV4-3

CDR3: ASSLTTGSTEAF
J: TRBJ1-1
size: many
V: TRBV5-1

CDR3: ASSLAGPYTGELF
J: TRBJ2-2
size: many
V: TRBV12-3/TRBV12-4

CDR3: ASSQWTGGTYEQC
J: TRBJ2-7
size: -
V: TRBV4-2

CDR3: ASSSPDRGAGEQY
J: TRBJ2-7
size: many
V: TRBV7-9

CDR3: ASSQRLLGTEAF
J: TRBJ1-1
size: many
V: TRBV4-1

CDR3: ASSIEPHRDVPSTDTQY
J: TRBJ2-3
size: many
V: TRBV19

CDR3: ASSPRQGARLEQY
J: TRBJ2-7
size: many
V: TRBV4-1

CDR3: ASSTGLSNTEAF
J: TRBJ1-1
size: few
V: TRBV19

CDR3: ASSYTRETQY
J: TRBJ2-5
size: many
V: TRBV6-6

CDR3: ASSLTAGAYEQY
J: TRBJ2-7
size: many
V: TRBV27

CDR3: SVEDLPGGASGSRSDTQY
J: TRBJ2-3
size: -
V: TRBV29-1

CDR3: ASSQGVNQPQH
J: TRBJ1-5
size: many
V: TRBV4-1

CDR3: ACRLSEGYNQPQH
J: TRBJ1-5
size: few
V: TRBV6-2/TRBV6-3

CDR3: ASSPIAAGRARETQY
J: TRBJ2-5
size: few
V: TRBV3-1

CDR3: SARVSRASSYEQY
J: TRBJ2-7
size: many
V: TRBV20-1

CDR3: SARELAGRPGELF
J: TRBJ2-2
size: many
V: TRBV20-1